This entry describes one T cell receptor (beta chain). Antigen unknown. The CDR3 extends over 15 amino acids. From germline, CDR1 is MNHEY and CDR2 SMNVEV (reference sequence). Trimming removed 5 bases at V and 6 bases at J, with 17 bases between. The data were obtained in a study of identical twins. General study findings and limits: Zero-insertion results could be subject to partial confounding by invariant MAIT and iNKT cells.

TCRdb itself ran the 5' RACE reads through MiXCR, one entry per CDR3 protein. The data hold 700,000 to 950,000 distinct CDR3 sequences, with about 12% observed a single time. In addition, the sample was reused for a study of yellow fever vaccine responses in identical twins.

The chain is built from TRBV27 and TRBJ2-1; D remains ambiguous. The origin of this receptor is a woman between 18 and 29 years old in good health. Sequencing was done on a sample of PBMCs. CDR3: CASSPFQSVGNEQFF. In DNA, the CDR3 is TGTGCCAGCAGTCCTTTTCAATCAGTAGGCAATGAGCAGTTCTTC.